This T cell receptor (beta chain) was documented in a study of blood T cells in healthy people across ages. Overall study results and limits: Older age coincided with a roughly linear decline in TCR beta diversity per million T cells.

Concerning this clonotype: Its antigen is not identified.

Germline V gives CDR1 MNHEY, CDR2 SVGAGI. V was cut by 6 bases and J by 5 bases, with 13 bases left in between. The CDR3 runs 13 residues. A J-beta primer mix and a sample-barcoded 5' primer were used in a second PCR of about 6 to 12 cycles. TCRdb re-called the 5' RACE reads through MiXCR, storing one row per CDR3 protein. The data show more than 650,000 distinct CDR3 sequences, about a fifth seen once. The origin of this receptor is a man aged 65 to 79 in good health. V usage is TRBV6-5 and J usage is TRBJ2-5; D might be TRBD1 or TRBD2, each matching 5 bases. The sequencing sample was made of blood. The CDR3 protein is CASSPAWGETQYF. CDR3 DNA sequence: TGTGCCAGCAGCCCAGCCTGGGGGGAGACCCAGTACTTC.